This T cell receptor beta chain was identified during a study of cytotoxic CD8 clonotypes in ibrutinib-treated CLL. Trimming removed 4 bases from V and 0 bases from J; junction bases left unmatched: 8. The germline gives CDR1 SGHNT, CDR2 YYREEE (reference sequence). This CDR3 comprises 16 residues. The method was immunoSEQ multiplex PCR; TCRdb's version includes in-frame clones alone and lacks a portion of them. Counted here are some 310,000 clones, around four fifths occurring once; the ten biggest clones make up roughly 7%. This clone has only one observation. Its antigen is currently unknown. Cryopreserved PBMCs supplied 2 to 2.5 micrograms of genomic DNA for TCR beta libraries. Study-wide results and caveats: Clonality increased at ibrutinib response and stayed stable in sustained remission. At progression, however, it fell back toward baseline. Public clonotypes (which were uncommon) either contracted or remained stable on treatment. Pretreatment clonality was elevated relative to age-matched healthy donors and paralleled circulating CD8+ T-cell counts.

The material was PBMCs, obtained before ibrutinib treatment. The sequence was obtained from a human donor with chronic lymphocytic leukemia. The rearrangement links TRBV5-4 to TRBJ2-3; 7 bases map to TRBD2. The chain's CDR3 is CASSPGGSGSTDTQYF. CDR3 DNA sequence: TGTGCCAGCAGCCCGGGGGGATCGGGAAGCACAGATACGCAGTATTTT.